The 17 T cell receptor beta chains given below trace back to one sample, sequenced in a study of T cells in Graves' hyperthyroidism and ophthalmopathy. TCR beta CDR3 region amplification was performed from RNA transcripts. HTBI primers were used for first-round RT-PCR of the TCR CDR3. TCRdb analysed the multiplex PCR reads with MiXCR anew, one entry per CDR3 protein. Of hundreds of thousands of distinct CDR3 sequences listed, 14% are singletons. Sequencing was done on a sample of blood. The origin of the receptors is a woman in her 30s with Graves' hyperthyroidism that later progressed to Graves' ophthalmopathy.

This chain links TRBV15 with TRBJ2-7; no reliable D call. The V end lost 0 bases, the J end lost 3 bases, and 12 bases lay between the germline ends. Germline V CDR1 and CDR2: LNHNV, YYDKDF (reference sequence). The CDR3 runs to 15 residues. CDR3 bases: TGTGCCACCAGCAGAGATCAGGCTGGGATCTACGAGCAGTACTTC. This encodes CATSRDQAGIYEQYF.

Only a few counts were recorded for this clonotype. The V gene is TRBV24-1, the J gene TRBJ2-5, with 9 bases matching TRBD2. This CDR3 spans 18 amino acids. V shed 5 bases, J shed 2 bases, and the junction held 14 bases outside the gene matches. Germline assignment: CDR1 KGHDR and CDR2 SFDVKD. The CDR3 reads CATSADWAGAGGQETQYF. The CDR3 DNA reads TGTGCCACCAGTGCCGACTGGGCGGGGGCGGGAGGGCAAGAGACCCAGTACTTC.

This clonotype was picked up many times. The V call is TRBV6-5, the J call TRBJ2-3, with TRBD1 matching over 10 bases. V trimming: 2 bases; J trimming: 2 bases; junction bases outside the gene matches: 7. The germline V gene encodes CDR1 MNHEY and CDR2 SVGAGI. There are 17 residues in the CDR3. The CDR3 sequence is CASSYVGGQGSTDTQYF. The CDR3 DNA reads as TGTGCCAGCAGTTACGTAGGGGGACAGGGGTCCACAGATACGCAGTATTTT.

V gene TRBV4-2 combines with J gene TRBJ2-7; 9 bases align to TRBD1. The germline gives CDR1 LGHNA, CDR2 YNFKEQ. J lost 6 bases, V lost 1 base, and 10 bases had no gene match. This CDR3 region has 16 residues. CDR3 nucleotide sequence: TGTGCCAGCAGCCAAGTAGGAACCGGACAGGGGTTCGAGCAGTACTTC. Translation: CASSQVGTGQGFEQYF.

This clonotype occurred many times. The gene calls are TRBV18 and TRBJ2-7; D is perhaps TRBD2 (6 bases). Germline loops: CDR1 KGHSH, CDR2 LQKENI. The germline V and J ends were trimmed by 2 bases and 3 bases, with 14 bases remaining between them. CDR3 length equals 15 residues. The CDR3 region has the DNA TGTGCCAGCTCACCAGAGAGCGGGCGGTACTACGAGCAGTACTTC. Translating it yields CASSPESGRYYEQYF.

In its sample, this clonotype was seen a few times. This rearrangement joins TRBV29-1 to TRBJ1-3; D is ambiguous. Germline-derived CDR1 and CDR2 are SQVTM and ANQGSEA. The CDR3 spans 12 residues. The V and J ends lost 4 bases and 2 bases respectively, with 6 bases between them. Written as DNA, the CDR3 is TGCAGCGTTGCGGAAGCTGGAAACACCATATATTTT. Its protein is CSVAEAGNTIYF.

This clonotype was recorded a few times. As DNA, the CDR3 is TGTGCCAGCAGCCGAGATGGAACCGGGACAGGGGCCTGGAAGCAGTACTTC. It specifies CASSRDGTGTGAWKQYF. The rearrangement uses TRBV4-2 and TRBJ2-7; TRBD1 matches at 10 bases. The CDR3 sequence is 17 residues long. The junction had 17 bases not matched to a gene; V was cut back by 4 bases and J by 8 bases. Looked up from germline, CDR1 is LGHNA and CDR2 is YNFKEQ.

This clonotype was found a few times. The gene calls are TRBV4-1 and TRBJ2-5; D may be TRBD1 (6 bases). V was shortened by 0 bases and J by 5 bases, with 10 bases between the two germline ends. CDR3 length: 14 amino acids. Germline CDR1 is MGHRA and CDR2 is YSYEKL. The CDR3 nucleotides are TGCGCCAGCAGCCAAGACAGGGGTTGGGAGACCCAGTACTTC. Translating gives CASSQDRGWETQYF.

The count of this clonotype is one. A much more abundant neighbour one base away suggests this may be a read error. CDR3 sequence: CSVGTRDYEQYF. CDR3 DNA: TGCAGCGTTGGGACACGGGACTACGAGCAGTACTTC. This chain joins TRBV29-1 and TRBJ2-7; D is perhaps TRBD1 or TRBD2 (5 bases each). This CDR3 comprises 12 residues. Germline V gene data show CDR1 as SQVTM and CDR2 as ANQGSEA. Trimming shortened V by 4 bases and J by 3 bases, and 10 bases separated the two germline ends.

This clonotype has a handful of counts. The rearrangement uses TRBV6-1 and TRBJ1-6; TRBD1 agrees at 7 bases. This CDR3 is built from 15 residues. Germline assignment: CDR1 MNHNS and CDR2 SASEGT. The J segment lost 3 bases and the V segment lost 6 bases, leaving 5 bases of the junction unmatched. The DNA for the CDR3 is TGTGCCAGCAGCGGAAGACAGGGCTATAATTCACCCCTCCACTTT. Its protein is CASSGRQGYNSPLHF.

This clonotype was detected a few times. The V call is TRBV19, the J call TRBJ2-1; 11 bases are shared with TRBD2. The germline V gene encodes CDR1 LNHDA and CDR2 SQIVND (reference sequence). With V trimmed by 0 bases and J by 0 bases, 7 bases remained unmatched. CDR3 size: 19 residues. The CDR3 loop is CASSIDSGRAAGSYNEQFF. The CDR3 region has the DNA TGTGCCAGTAGTATAGATAGCGGGAGGGCGGCAGGCTCCTACAATGAGCAGTTCTTC.

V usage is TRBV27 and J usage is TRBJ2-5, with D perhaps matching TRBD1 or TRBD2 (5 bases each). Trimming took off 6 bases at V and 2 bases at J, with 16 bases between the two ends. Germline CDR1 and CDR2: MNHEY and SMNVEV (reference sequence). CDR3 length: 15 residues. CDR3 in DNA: TGTGCCAGCAGCCACCCGGGGCAGACTCAAGAGACCCAGTACTTC. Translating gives CASSHPGQTQETQYF.

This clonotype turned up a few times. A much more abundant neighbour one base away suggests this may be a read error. The chain's CDR3 is CASSLTGGRKGYGYTF. For the CDR3, the DNA is TGTGCCAGCAGTTTGACCGGGGGGCGCAAGGGCTATGGCTACACCTTC. The chain carries TRBV28 and TRBJ1-2, with D perhaps matching TRBD1 (6 bases). Germline lookup yields CDR1 MDHEN and CDR2 SYDVKM. The V gene lost 3 bases and the J gene lost 4 bases, with 18 bases spanning the gap. This CDR3 has 16 residues.

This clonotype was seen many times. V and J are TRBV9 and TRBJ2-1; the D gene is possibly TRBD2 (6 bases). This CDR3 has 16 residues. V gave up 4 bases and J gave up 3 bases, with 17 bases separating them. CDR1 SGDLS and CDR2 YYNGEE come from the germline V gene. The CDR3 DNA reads TGTGCCAGCAGCCCTCTATCGGGAGATAACTACAATGAGCAGTTCTTC. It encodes CASSPLSGDNYNEQFF.

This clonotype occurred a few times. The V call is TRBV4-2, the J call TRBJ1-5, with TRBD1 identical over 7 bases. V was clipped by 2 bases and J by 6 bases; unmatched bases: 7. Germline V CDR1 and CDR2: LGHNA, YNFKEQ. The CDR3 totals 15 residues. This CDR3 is CASSQSGTVGQPQHF. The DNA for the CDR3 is TGTGCCAGCAGCCAATCTGGGACAGTTGGTCAGCCCCAGCATTTT.

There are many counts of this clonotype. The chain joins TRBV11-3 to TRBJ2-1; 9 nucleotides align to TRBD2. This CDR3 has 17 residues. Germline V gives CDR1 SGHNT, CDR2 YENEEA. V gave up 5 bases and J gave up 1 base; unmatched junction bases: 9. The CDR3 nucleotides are TGTGCCAGCAGCGATCCATGGACTAGCGAATCCTACAATGAGCAGTTCTTC. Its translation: CASSDPWTSESYNEQFF.

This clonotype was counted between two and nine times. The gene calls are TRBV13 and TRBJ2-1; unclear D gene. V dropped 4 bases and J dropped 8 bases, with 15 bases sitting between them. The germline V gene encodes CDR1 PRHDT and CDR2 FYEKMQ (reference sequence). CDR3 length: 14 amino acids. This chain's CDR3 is CASSSAPHQDEQFF. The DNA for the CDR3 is TGTGCCAGCAGCTCTGCTCCTCACCAGGATGAGCAGTTCTTC.